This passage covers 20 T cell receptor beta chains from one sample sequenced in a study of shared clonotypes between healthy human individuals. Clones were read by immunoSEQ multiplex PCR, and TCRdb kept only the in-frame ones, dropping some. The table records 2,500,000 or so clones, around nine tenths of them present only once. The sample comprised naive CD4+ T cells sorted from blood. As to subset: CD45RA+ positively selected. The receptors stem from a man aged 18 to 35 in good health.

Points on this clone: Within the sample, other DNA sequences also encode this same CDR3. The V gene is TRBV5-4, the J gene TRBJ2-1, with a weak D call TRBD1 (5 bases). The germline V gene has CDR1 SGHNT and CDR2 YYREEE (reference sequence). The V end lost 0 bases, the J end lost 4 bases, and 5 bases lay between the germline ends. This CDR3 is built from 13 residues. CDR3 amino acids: CASSLDRYNEQFF. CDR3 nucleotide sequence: TGTGCCAGCAGCTTGGACAGGTACAATGAGCAGTTCTTC.

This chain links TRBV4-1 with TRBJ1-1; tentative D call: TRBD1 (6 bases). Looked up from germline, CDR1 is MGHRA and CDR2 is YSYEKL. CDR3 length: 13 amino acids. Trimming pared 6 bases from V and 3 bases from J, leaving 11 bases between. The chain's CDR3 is CASRQTGYTEAFF. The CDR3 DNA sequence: TGCGCCAGCAGACAGACAGGTTACACTGAAGCTTTCTTT.

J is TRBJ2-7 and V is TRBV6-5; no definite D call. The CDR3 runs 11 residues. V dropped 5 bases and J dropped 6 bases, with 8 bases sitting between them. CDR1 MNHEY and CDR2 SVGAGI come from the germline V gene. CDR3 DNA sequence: TGTGCCAGCAGTGACTTCAGCGAGCAGTACTTC. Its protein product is CASSDFSEQYF.

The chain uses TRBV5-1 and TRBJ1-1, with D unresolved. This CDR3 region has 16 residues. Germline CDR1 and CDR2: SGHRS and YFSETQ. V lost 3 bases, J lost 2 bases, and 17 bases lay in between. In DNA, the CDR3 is TGCGCCAGCAGCTCGGATGGTTCCAGGTCTAACACTGAAGCTTTCTTT. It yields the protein CASSSDGSRSNTEAFF.

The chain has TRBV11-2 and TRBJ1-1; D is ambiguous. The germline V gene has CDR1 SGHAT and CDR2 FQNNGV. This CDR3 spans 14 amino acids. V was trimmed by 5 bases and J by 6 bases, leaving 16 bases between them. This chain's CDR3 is CASSPVSLIAEAFF. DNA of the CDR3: TGTGCCAGCAGCCCAGTAAGTCTGATTGCTGAAGCTTTCTTT.

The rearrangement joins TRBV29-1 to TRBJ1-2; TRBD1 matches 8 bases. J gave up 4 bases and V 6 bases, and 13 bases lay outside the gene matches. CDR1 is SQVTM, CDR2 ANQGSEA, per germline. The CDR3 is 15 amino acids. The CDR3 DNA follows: TGCAGCGTCCGAAGGTCCGGGACAGGCCTCTATGGCTACACCTTC. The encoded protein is CSVRRSGTGLYGYTF.

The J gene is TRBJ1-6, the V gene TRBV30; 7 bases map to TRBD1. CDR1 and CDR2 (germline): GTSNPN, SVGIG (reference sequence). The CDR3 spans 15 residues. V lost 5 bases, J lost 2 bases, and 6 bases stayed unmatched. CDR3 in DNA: TGTGCCTGGGAAAGACAGGGCACCTATAATTCACCCCTCCACTTT. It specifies CAWERQGTYNSPLHF.

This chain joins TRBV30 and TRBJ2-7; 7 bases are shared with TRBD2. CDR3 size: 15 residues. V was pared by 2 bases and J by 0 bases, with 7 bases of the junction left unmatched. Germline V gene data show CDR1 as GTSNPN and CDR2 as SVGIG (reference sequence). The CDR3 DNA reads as TGTGCCTGGAGTAAACCGGGGGGTGGCTCCTACGAGCAGTACTTC. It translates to CAWSKPGGGSYEQYF.

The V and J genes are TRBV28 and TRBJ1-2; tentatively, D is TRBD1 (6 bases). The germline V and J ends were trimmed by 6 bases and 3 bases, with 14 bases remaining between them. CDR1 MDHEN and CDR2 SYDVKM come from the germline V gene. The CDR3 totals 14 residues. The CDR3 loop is CASSRTVLDYGYTF. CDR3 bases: TGTGCCAGCAGCCGGACAGTCTTGGACTATGGCTACACCTTC.

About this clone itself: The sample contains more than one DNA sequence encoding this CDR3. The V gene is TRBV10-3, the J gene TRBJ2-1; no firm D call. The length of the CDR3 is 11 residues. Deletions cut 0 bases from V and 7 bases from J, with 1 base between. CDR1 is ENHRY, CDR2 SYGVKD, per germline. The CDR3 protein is CAISESNEQFF. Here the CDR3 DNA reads TGTGCCATCAGTGAGTCGAATGAGCAGTTCTTC.

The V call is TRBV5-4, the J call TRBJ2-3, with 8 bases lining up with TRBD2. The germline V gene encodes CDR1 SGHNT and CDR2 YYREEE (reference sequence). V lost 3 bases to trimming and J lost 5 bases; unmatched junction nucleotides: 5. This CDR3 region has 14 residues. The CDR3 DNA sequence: TGTGCCAGCAGCTCGACGGGAGGGGAAGATACGCAGTATTTT. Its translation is CASSSTGGEDTQYF. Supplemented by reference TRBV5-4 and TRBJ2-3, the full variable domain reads ETGVTQSPTHLIKTRGQQVTLRCSSQSGHNTVSWYQQALGQGPQFIFQYYREEENGRGNFPPRFSGLQFPNYSSELNVNALELDDSALYLCASSSTGGEDTQYFGPGTRLTVL.

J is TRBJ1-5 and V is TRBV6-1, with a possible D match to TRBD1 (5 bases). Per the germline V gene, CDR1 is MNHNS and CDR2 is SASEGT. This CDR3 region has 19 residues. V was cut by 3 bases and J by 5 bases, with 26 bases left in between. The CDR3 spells CASSDSGRAGLSGDQPQHF. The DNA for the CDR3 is TGTGCCAGCAGTGATTCTGGTCGGGCAGGTCTCTCGGGGGATCAGCCCCAGCATTTT.

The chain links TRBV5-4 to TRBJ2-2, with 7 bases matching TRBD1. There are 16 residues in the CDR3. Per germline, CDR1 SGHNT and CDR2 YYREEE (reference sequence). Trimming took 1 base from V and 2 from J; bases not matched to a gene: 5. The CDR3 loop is CASSLSNRGNTGELFF. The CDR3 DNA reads TGTGCCAGCAGCTTGTCGAACAGGGGAAACACCGGGGAGCTGTTTTTT.

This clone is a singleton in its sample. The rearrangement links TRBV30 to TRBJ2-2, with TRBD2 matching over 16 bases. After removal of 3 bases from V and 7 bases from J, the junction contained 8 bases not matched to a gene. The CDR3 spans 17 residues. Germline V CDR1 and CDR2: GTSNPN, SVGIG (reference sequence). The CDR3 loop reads CAWSKGLAGGLGGELFF. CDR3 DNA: TGTGCCTGGAGCAAGGGACTAGCGGGGGGGCTTGGCGGGGAGCTGTTTTTT.

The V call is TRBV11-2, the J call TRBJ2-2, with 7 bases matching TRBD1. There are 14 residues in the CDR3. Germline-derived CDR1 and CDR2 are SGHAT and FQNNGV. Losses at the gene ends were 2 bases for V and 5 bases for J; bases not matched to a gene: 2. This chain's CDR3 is CASSLRQGTGELFF. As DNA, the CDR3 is TGTGCCAGCAGCTTAAGACAGGGAACCGGGGAGCTGTTTTTT.

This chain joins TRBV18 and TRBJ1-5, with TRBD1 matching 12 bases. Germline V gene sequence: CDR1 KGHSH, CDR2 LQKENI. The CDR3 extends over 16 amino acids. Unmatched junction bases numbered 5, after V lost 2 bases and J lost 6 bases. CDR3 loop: CASSPGTGGVTQPQHF. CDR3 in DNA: TGTGCCAGCTCACCAGGGACAGGGGGCGTAACTCAGCCCCAGCATTTT.

The CDR3 nucleotides are TGCACCAGCAACCCTATCTGCCTCCGACTAGCTAAAGGCCCAGATACGCAGTATTTT. Protein sequence: CTSNPICLRLAKGPDTQYF. This sequence joins TRBV1 and TRBJ2-3; no DNA check was done on the table's D call, TRBD2. TRBV1 is a documented pseudogene. The CDR3 totals 19 residues.

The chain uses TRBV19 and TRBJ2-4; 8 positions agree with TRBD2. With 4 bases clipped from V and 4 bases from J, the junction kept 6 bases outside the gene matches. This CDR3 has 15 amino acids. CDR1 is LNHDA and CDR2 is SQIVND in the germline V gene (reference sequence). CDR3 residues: CASSNSGVLKNIQYF. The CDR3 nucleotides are TGTGCCAGTAGTAATAGCGGGGTTCTGAAAAACATTCAGTACTTC.

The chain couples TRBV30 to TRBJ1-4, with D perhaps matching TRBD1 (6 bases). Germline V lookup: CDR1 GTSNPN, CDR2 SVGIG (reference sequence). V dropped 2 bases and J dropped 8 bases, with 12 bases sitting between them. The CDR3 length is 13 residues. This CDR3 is CAWSTQGGEKLFF. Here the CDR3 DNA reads TGTGCCTGGAGTACACAGGGAGGGGAAAAACTGTTTTTT.

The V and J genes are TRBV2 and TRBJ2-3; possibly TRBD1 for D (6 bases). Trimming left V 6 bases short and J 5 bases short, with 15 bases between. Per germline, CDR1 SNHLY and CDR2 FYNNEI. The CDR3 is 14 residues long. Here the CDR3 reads CASRLQGREDTQYF. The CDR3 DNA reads TGTGCCAGCAGGTTACAGGGTCGTGAAGATACGCAGTATTTT.